The 4 T cell receptor beta chains below all came from one sample that was sequenced in a study of shared clonotypes between healthy human individuals. Data came from immunoSEQ multiplex PCR; TCRdb stores just in-frame clones and leaves some out. There are approximately 740,000 clones in the sample; about 74% occur only once, and 1.7% lies in the top ten. Sequenced sample: memory CD4+ T cells sorted from blood. As for subset: CD45RA-negative fraction. These receptors were collected from a woman aged 25 to 45 in good health.

A note on this clone: The same CDR3 is also encoded by other DNA sequences in this sample. The chain is built from TRBV5-1 and TRBJ1-1; D call uncertain. The V end lost 7 bases, the J end lost 4 bases, and 8 bases lay between the germline ends. The length of the CDR3 is 11 residues. Germline V gene data show CDR1 as SGHRS and CDR2 as YFSETQ. CDR3 protein: CASFEGTEAFF. CDR3 in DNA: TGCGCCAGCTTTGAGGGCACTGAAGCTTTCTTT.

The V gene is TRBV19, the J gene TRBJ2-5, with 7 bases lining up with TRBD2. The germline V gene has CDR1 LNHDA and CDR2 SQIVND (reference sequence). The CDR3 has 15 amino acids. After removal of 3 bases from V and 5 bases from J, the junction contained 9 bases not matched to a gene. CDR3 region: CASSIWNSGRETQYF. The CDR3 DNA sequence: TGTGCCAGTAGTATTTGGAATAGCGGGCGGGAGACCCAGTACTTC.

This chain joins TRBV19 and TRBJ2-7, with D perhaps matching TRBD1 (6 bases). This CDR3 has 16 residues. V was pared by 5 bases and J by 1 base, with 18 bases between. Germline V gene lookup returns CDR1 LNHDA and CDR2 SQIVND (reference sequence). The CDR3 protein is CASSLKYGGKSYEQYF. CDR3 coding DNA: TGTGCCAGTAGTCTTAAGTATGGGGGCAAGTCCTACGAGCAGTACTTC.

The chain couples TRBV6-6 to TRBJ2-3; 12 bases line up with TRBD2. The length of the CDR3 is 15 residues. Germline CDR1 reads MNHNY; CDR2 reads SVGAGI (reference sequence). Trimming took 6 bases from V and 4 from J; bases not matched to a gene: 5. CDR3 residues: CASSLTSGRPDTQYF. CDR3 sequence (DNA): TGTGCCAGCAGCCTAACTAGCGGGAGGCCAGATACGCAGTATTTT.